Detailed here is one T cell receptor (beta chain). Assay used: immunoSEQ multiplex PCR; TCRdb lists only in-frame clones, some missing. The table includes around 38,000 clones, roughly 90% detected once. This specimen belongs to a study of T cell changes during pregnancy in multiple sclerosis. V lost 3 bases and J lost 0, with 14 bases in between. Looked up from germline, CDR1 is LGHNA and CDR2 is YSLEER. The CDR3 is 16 amino acids. The receptor comes from a female donor with multiple sclerosis, enrolled in a pregnancy study. Sequenced material: CD8+ T cells from peripheral blood mononuclear cells, taken in the third trimester of pregnancy. The chain recombines TRBV4-3 with TRBJ1-1; TRBD1 is a possible D gene (6 bases). This CDR3 is CASSQHRVGMNTEAFF. DNA for the CDR3: TGCGCCAGCAGCCAGCACAGGGTGGGCATGAACACTGAAGCTTTCTTT.